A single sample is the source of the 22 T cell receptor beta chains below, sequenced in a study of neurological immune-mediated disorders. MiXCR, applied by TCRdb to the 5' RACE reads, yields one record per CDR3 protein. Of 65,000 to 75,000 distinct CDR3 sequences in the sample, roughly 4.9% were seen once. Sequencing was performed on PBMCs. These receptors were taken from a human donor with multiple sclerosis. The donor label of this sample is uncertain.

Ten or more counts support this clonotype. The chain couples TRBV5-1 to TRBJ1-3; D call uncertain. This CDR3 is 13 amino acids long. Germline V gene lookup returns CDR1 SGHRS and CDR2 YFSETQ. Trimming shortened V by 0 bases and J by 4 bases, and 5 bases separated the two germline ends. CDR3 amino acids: CASSLAIGNTIYF. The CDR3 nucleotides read TGCGCCAGCAGCTTGGCAATAGGAAACACCATATATTTT.

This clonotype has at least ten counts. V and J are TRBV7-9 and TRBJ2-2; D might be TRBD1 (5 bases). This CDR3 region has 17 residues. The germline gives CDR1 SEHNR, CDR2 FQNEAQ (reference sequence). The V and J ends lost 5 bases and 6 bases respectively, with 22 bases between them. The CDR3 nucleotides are TGTGCCAGCAGCCCTACCAAATACAGGTTACACGCCGGGGAGCTGTTTTTT. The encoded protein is CASSPTKYRLHAGELFF.

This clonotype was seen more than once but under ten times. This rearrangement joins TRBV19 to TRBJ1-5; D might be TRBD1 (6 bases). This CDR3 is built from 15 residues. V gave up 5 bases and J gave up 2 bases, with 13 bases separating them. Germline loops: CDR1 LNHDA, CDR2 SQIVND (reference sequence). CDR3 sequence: CASSWGGGGNQPQHF. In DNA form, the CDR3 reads TGTGCCAGTAGTTGGGGCGGGGGCGGCAATCAGCCCCAGCATTTT.

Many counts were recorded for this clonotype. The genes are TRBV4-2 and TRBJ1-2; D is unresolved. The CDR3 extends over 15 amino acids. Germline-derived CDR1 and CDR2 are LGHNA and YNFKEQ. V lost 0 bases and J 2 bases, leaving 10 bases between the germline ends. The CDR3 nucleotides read TGTGCCAGCAGCCAAGATAGTTCAGCGAACTATGGCTACACCTTC. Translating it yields CASSQDSSANYGYTF.

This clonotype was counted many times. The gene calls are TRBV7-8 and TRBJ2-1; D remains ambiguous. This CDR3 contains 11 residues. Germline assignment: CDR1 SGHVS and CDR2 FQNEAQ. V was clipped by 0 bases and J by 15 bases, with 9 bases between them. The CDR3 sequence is CASSLAARRFF. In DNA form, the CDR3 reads TGTGCCAGCAGCTTAGCTGCTAGGAGGTTCTTC.

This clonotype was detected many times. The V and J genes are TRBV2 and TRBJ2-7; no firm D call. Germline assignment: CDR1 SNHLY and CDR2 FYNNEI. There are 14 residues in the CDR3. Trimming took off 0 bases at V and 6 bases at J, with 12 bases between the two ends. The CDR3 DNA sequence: TGTGCCAGCAGTGAAGCGGGTAGAACTGGCGAGCAGTACTTC. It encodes CASSEAGRTGEQYF.

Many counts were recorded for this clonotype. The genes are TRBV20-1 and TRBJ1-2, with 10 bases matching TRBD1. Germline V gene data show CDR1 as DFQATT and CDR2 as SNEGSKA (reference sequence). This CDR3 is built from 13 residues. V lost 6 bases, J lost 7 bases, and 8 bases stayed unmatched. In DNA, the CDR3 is TGCAGTGCCAGCAGGACAGGGGGTCTTGGCTACACCTTC. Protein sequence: CSASRTGGLGYTF.

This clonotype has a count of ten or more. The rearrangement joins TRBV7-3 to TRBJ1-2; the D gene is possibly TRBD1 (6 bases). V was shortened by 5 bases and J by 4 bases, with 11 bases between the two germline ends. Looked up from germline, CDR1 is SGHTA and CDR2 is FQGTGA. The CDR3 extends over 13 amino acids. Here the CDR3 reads CASSVTGTYGYTF. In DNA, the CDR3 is TGTGCCAGCAGCGTGACAGGAACCTATGGCTACACCTTC.

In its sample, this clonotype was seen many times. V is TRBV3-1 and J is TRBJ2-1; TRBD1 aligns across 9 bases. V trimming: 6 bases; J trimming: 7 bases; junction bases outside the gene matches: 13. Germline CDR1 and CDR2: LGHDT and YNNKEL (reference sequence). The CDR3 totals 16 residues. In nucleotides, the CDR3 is TGTGCCAGCAGTCCTACCGGGACAGGGTTGCGTAATGAGCAGTTCTTC. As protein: CASSPTGTGLRNEQFF.

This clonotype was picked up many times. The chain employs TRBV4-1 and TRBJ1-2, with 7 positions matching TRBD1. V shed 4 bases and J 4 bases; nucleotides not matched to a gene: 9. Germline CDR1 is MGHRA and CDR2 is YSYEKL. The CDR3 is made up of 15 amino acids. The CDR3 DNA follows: TGCGCCAGCAGCCCAACAGGGGACCGGGCCTATGGCTACACCTTC. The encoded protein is CASSPTGDRAYGYTF.

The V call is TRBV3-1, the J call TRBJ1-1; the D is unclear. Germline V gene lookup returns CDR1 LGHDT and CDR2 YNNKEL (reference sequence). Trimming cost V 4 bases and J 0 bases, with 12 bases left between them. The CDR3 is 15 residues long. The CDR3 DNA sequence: TGTGCCAGCAGCCCCTTAAGCACCATGAACACTGAAGCTTTCTTT. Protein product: CASSPLSTMNTEAFF.

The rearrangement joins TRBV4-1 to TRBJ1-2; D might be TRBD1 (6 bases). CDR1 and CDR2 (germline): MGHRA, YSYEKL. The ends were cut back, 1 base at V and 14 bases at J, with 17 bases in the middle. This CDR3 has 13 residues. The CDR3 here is CASSQGQEIHSTF. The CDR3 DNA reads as TGCGCCAGCAGCCAAGGACAGGAGATTCATTCTACCTTC.

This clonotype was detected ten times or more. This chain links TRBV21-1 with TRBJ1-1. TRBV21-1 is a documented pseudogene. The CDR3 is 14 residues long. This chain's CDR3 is CASSKAPENTEAFF. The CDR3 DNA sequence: TGTGCCAGCAGCAAAGCGCCGGAGAACACTGAAGCTTTCTTT.

CDR3: CSATGQGAISEAGNTIYF. The CDR3 nucleotides are TGCAGTGCTACCGGACAGGGGGCCATATCGGAGGCTGGAAACACCATATATTTT. The chain is built from TRBV20-1 and TRBJ1-3, with 11 bases aligning to TRBD1. Germline V gives CDR1 DFQATT, CDR2 SNEGSKA (reference sequence). J gave up 2 bases and V 4 bases, and 13 bases lay outside the gene matches. The CDR3 covers 18 residues.

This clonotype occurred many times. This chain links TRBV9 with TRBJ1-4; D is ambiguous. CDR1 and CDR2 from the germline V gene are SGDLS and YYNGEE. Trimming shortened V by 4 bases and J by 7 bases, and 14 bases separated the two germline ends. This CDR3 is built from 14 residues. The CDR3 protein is CASSTGGGSEKLFF. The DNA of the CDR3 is TGTGCCAGCAGCACCGGAGGAGGGAGTGAAAAACTGTTTTTT.

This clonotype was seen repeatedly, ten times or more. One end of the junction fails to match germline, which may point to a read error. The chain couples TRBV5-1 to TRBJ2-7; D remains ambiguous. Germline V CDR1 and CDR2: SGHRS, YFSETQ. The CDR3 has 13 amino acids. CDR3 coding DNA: TGCGCCAGCAGCCCGCGCCCACAAGGTGAGCGGTACTTC. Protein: CASSPRPQGERYF.

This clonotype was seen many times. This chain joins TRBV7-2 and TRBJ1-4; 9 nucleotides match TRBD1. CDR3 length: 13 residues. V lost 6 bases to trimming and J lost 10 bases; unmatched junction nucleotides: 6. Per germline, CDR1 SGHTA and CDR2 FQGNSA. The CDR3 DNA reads TGTGCCAGCAGTCGGGACAGGGAGGGAAAACTGTTTTTT. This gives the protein CASSRDREGKLFF.

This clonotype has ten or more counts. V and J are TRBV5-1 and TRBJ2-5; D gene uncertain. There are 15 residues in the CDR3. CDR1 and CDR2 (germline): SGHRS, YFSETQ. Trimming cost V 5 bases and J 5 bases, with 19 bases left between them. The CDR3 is CASSPEGSMGETQYF. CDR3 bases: TGCGCCAGCAGTCCAGAAGGATCCATGGGGGAGACCCAGTACTTC.

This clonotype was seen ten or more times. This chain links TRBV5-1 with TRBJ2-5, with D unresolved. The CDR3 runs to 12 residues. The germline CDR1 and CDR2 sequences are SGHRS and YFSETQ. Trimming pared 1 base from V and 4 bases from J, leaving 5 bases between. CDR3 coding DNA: TGCGCCAGCAGCTTGAACTCAGAGACCCAGTACTTC. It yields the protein CASSLNSETQYF. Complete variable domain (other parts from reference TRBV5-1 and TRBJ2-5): KAGVTQTPRYLIKTRGQQVTLSCSPISGHRSVSWYQQTPGQGLQFLFEYFSETQRNKGNFPGRFSGRQFSNSRSEMNVSTLELGDSALYLCASSLNSETQYFGPGTRLLVL.

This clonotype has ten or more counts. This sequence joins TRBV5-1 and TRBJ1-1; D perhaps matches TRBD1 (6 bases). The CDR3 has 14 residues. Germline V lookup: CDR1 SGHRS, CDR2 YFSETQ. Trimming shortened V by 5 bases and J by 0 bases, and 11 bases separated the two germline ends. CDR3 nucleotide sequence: TGCGCCAGCAGTGCTCAGGGGATGAACACTGAAGCTTTCTTT. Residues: CASSAQGMNTEAFF.

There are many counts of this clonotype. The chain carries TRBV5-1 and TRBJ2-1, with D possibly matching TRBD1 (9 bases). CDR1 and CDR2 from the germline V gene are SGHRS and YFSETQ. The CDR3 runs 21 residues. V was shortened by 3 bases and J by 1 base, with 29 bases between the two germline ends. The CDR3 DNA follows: TGCGCCAGCAGCTGGCGGGTCCGGGACAGGGAAGCGGGGGTTTCCTACAATGAGCAGTTCTTC. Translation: CASSWRVRDREAGVSYNEQFF.

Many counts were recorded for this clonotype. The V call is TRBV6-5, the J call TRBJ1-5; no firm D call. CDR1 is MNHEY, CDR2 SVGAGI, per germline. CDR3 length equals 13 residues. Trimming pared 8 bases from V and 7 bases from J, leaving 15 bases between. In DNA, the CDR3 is TGTGCCAGCGGAACTAGGGAAGGGCAGCCCCAGCATTTT. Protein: CASGTREGQPQHF.